This T cell receptor (beta chain) emerged from a study of T cells after yellow fever vaccination. Across the whole study: The fractions with low cell numbers were processed using SMART-Seq v4 Ultra Low Input. Study-level findings and limits: A small share of clonotypes appeared in both CD4 and CD8 compartments.

The V gene lost 5 bases and the J gene lost 2 bases, with 7 bases spanning the gap. The CDR3 contains 12 residues. Germline CDR1 and CDR2: SGHAT and FQNNGV. Each CDR3 protein gets one entry after TCRdb re-called the 5' RACE reads with MiXCR. The table lists 200,000 to 300,000 distinct CDR3 sequences, around 6.7% of them singletons. Regarding this clonotype: The antigen remains unidentified.

Here the sequenced sample was CD4+ T cells sorted from PBMCs, taken on the day of the yellow fever booster vaccination. The TCR originated in a man aged 25-40 years who received the YFV17D yellow fever vaccine. The chain combines TRBV11-2 with TRBJ2-7; D unclear. The CDR3 sequence: CASSTRTYEQYF. DNA of the CDR3: TGTGCCAGCAGCACCAGGACCTACGAGCAGTACTTC.